This record covers a single T cell receptor beta chain. These data belong to a study of blood T cell repertoires in COVID-19. Background on the study: The samples span acute and convalescent COVID-19 from the United States, Italy and Spain.

The CDR3 consists of 12 residues. CDR1 and CDR2 (germline): LNHDA, SQIVND (reference sequence). V was pared by 7 bases and J by 8 bases, with 4 bases of the junction left unmatched. Data came from immunoSEQ multiplex PCR; TCRdb stores just in-frame clones and leaves some out. The repertoire holds around 300,000 clones, with 86% as singletons. Sequences were obtained from PBMCs or T cells enriched from blood (not recorded which). The sequence came from a woman under 30 who had recovered from COVID-19. This sequence joins TRBV19 and TRBJ2-4; the match to TRBD1 covers 8 bases. The CDR3: CASTDRVDIQYF. CDR3 nucleotides: TGTGCCAGTACGGACAGGGTGGACATTCAGTACTTC.